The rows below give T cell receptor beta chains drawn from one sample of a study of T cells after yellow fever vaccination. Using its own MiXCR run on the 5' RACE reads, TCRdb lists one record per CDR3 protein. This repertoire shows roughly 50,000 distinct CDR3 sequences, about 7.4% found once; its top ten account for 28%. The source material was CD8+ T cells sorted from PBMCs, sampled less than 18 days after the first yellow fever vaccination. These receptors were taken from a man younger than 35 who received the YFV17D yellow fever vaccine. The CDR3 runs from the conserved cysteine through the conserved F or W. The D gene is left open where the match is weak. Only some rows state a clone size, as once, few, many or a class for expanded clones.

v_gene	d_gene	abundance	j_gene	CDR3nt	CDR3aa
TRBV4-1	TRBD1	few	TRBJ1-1	TGCGCCAGCACTCCCGGACAGGGTCACACTGAAGCTTTCTTT	CASTPGQGHTEAFF
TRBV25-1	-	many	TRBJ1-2	TGTGCCAGCAGTCCAGGAACCCATGGCTACACCTTC	CASSPGTHGYTF
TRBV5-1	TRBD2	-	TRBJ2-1	TGCGCCAGCAGCCCTTGGACTAGCGGGGGGGCGAATGAGCAGTTCTTC	CASSPWTSGGANEQFF
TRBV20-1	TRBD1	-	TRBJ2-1	TGCAGTGCTAGCGCCTACGGGACAGGGGGCCGGAATGAGCAGTTCTTC	CSASAYGTGGRNEQFF
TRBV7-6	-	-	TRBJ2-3	TGTGCCAGCAGCTTTGGTCCAGGGAGTGGCGATACGCAGTATTTT	CASSFGPGSGDTQYF
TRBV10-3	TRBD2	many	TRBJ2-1	TGTGCCATCGGGACTAGTCACAATGAGCAGTTCTTC	CAIGTSHNEQFF
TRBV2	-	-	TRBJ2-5	TGTGCCAGCAGTGACACGGAAGAGACCCAGTACTTC	CASSDTEETQYF
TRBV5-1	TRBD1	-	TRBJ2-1	TGCGCCAGCAGCACCCCTACTACCGGGACAGTGGACAATGAGCAGTTCTTC	CASSTPTTGTVDNEQFF
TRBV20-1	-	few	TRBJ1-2	TGCAGTGCTAGCAGAGACAGGATCTACACCTTC	CSASRDRIYTF
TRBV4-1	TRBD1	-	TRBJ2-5	TGCGCCAGCAGCCAAGTGAGGGACAGCCGTGAAGAGACCCAGTACTTC	CASSQVRDSREETQYF
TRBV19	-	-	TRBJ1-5	TGTGCCAGTGGAAAAAGGGGCAATCAGCCCCAGCATTTT	CASGKRGNQPQHF
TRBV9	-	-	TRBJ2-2	TGTGCCAGCAGCAATGACGGGGGCGAGCAGGGGGAGCTGTTTTTT	CASSNDGGEQGELFF
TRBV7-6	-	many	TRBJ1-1	TGTGCCAGCAGCTTAAGTTTCGGTCCTGAAGCTTTCTTT	CASSLSFGPEAFF
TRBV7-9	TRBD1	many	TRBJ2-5	TGTGCCAGCAGCCCTAGGACAGGGGTTAGCAGTGAGACCCAGTACTTC	CASSPRTGVSSETQYF
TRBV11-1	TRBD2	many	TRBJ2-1	TGTGCCAGCAGCAGGGACCGGGACTACTCCTACAATGAGCAGTTCTTC	CASSRDRDYSYNEQFF
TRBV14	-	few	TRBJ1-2	TGTGCCAGCAGCGGGGACATGGGCTATGGCTACACCTTC	CASSGDMGYGYTF
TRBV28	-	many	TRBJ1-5	TGTGCCAGCAGCCACCGGGGGCCTCAGCCCCAGCATTTT	CASSHRGPQPQHF
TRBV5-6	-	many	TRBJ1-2	TGTGCCAGCAGCCCCCCATCGGGGAATGGCTACACCTTC	CASSPPSGNGYTF
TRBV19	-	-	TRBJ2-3	TGTGCCAGTCTGGGGGGCCTTAGCACAGATACGCAGTATTTT	CASLGGLSTDTQYF
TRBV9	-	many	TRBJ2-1	TGTGCCAGCAGCGTAGGGGTCATCAATGAGCAGTTCTTC	CASSVGVINEQFF
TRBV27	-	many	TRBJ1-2	TGTGCCAGCAGTTTATGGGGAAGGTCGAACTATGGCTACACCTTC	CASSLWGRSNYGYTF
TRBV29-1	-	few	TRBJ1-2	TGCAGCGTTCCCTCGACTGCGACCTATGGCTACACCTTC	CSVPSTATYGYTF
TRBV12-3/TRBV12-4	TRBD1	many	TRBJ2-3	TGTGCCAGCAGAGTTACAGGGGGCCGGGATACGCAGTATTTT	CASRVTGGRDTQYF
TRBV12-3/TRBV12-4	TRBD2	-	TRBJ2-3	TGTGCCAGCAGGGGACTAGCGGGGGGGGAAACTACTAGCACAGATACGCAGTATTTT	CASRGLAGGETTSTDTQYF
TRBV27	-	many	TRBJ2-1	TGTGCCACCACCCGGGGCTCCTACAATGAGCAGTTCTTC	CATTRGSYNEQFF
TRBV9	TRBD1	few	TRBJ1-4	TGTGCCAGCAGCGTAGGGGACAGGGATGAAAAACTGTTTTTT	CASSVGDRDEKLFF
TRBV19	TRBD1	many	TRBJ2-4	TGTGCCAGTAGTGGGACAGGGAGGATGGAAAACATTCAGTACTTC	CASSGTGRMENIQYF
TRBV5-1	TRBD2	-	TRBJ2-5	TGCGCCAGCAGCGTTGGACTAGCGGGGGGCCTGGGGACCCAGTACTTC	CASSVGLAGGLGTQYF
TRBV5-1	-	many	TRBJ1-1	TGCGCCAGCACCGTCGGGCAGGGGACTGAAGCTTTCTTT	CASTVGQGTEAFF
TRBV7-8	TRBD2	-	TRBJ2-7	TGTGCCAGCAGCGCATTACTAGCGGGGGGGCTCGAGCAGTACTTC	CASSALLAGGLEQYF
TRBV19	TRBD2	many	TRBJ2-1	TGTGCCAGTAGTAAGACTAGCGGCTCCTACAATGAGCAGTTCTTC	CASSKTSGSYNEQFF
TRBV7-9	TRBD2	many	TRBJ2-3	TGTGCCAGCAGCTTTCGGACTAGCGGGGGGGCAGATACGCAGTATTTT	CASSFRTSGGADTQYF
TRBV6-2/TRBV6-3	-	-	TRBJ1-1	TGTGCCAGCAGTTCGGACAGACCCTCGAACACTGAAGCTTTCTTT	CASSSDRPSNTEAFF
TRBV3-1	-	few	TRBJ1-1	TGTGCCACCAGCCAGGGGTGGGTAGGACGCATGAACACTGAAGCTTTCTTT	CATSQGWVGRMNTEAFF
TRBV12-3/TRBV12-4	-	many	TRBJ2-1	TGTGCCAGCACCGTAGGGGGTGAGCAGTTCTTC	CASTVGGEQFF
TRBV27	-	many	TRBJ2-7	TGTGCCAGCAGTTTCGGTGGTAACTCCTACGAGCAGTACTTC	CASSFGGNSYEQYF
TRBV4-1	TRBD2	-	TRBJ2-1	TGCGCCAGCAGACATGACCCGGGGGGGTTAAATGAGCAGTTCTTC	CASRHDPGGLNEQFF
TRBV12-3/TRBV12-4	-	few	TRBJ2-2	TGTGCCAGCATCATAAGGGGGGTCAGGGGACCCGGGGAGCTGTTTTTT	CASIIRGVRGPGELFF
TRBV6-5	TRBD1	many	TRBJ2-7	TGTGCCAGCAGTTACTCCGACAGGGCCGACGAGCAGTACTTC	CASSYSDRADEQYF
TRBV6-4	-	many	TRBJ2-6	TGTGCCAGCAGTGCCAGCTCTGGGGCCAACGTCCTGACTTTC	CASSASSGANVLTF
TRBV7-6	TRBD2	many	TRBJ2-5	TGTGCCAGCAGCTTAATAGCGGGGTACGAGACCCAGTACTTC	CASSLIAGYETQYF
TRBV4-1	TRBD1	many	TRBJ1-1	TGCGCCAGCAGCTCCAGACAGGGGAACACTGAAGCTTTCTTT	CASSSRQGNTEAFF
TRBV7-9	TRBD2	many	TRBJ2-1	TGTGCCAGCAGCTTAGGACTAGCGGCGAACAATGAGCAGTTCTTC	CASSLGLAANNEQFF